Shown below are 16 T cell receptor beta chains from a single sample sequenced in a study of T-cell memory formation after mild COVID-19 (dated by TCRdb to the early 2020s). Receptors were amplified or captured by 5' RACE. Sequencing used an Illumina NovaSeq 6000. TCRdb handled the public reads itself, with Q25 trimming in fastp and clone calling in MiXCR, and kept productive beta chains. Here each entry gathers all rows of one CDR3 protein and keeps the most common genes and DNA. For this sample there are hundreds of thousands of distinct CDR3 sequences; 20% to 30% appear just once. Clones ranked in the top ten supply roughly 14% of the sample. What was sequenced was PBMCs or a T cell subset sorted from them (not recorded which). These receptors came from an adult woman who had mild COVID-19 (a few samples of this study predate the infection). The sample titles of this study are shuffled in the database, so cell type and time point are left out; the donor was told from shared clones.

The V call is TRBV19, the J call TRBJ1-5, with D perhaps matching TRBD1 (5 bases). Trimming cost V 7 bases and J 7 bases, with 26 bases left between them. CDR3 length: 17 amino acids. Germline V gives CDR1 LNHDA, CDR2 SQIVND (reference sequence). This CDR3 reads CASIGRRQYQPRQPQHF. DNA for the CDR3: TGTGCCAGTATTGGACGGCGACAGTATCAGCCGCGGCAGCCCCAGCATTTT.

The chain links TRBV2 to TRBJ1-5; D is unclear. The CDR3 runs to 14 residues. Trimming took 2 bases from V and 3 from J, leaving 8 bases between them. Germline assignment: CDR1 SNHLY and CDR2 FYNNEI. The CDR3 region has the DNA TGTGCCAGCAGTGAACCCCAACCCAATCAGCCCCAGCATTTT. Protein sequence: CASSEPQPNQPQHF.

This rearrangement joins TRBV7-8 to TRBJ1-4, with 8 bases identical to TRBD1. V was pared by 1 base and J by 5 bases, with 0 bases of the junction left unmatched. The CDR3 loop spans 14 amino acids. Germline CDR1 is SGHVS and CDR2 is FQNEAQ. The CDR3 loop is CASSLGDRNEKLFF. CDR3 in DNA: TGTGCCAGCAGCTTAGGGGACAGGAATGAAAAACTGTTTTTT. The whole variable domain, filled in from reference TRBV7-8 and TRBJ1-4, reads GAGVSQSPRYKVAKRGQDVALRCDPISGHVSLFWYQQALGQGPEFLTYFQNEAQLDKSGLPSDRFFAERPEGSVSTLKIQRTQQEDSAVYLCASSLGDRNEKLFFGSGTQLSVL.

This sequence joins TRBV3-1 and TRBJ1-2, with D possibly matching TRBD1 (5 bases). The CDR3 contains 14 residues. V was cut by 3 bases and J by 4 bases, with 12 bases left in between. Germline assignment: CDR1 LGHDT and CDR2 YNNKEL (reference sequence). CDR3 nucleotides: TGTGCCAGCAGCCACTTCCCAGGGATCTATGGCTACACCTTC. It codes for CASSHFPGIYGYTF.

The sample holds a few counts of this clonotype. The chain carries TRBV7-9 and TRBJ2-1, with TRBD2 as a possible D gene (6 bases). Trimming pared 3 bases from V and 9 bases from J, leaving 18 bases between. The CDR3 spans 15 residues. Germline loops: CDR1 SEHNR, CDR2 FQNEAQ (reference sequence). CDR3 sequence (DNA): TGTGCCAGCAGCTTCGGGGACTCCCCTGGGAGTGAGCAGTTCTTC. Translating it yields CASSFGDSPGSEQFF.

The chain links TRBV7-6 to TRBJ2-3; D unclear. The germline CDR1 and CDR2 sequences are SGHVS and FNYEAQ. The CDR3 sequence is 17 residues long. V was clipped by 0 bases and J by 1 base, with 14 bases between them. In DNA form, the CDR3 reads TGTGCCAGCAGCTTAGCCGACCTTGGCATCGGCACAGATACGCAGTATTTT. Protein sequence: CASSLADLGIGTDTQYF.

CDR3 residues: CASSLGQGNADTQYF. The CDR3 region has the DNA TGTGCCAGCAGCTTGGGACAGGGAAACGCAGATACGCAGTATTTT. V usage is TRBV5-5 and J usage is TRBJ2-3; 7 nucleotides align to TRBD1. CDR1 is SGHKS and CDR2 is YYEKEE in the germline V gene (reference sequence). V was pared by 0 bases and J by 4 bases, with 5 bases of the junction left unmatched. This CDR3 has 15 residues.

V is TRBV20-1 and J is TRBJ2-1, with TRBD2 identical over 10 bases. Germline V gene data show CDR1 as DFQATT and CDR2 as SNEGSKA (reference sequence). V lost 4 bases, J lost 2 bases, and 8 bases stayed unmatched. The CDR3 sequence is 16 residues long. In DNA form, the CDR3 reads TGCAGTGCTATCGACGTAGCGGGGGGTGCCTACAATGAGCAGTTCTTC. Translation gives CSAIDVAGGAYNEQFF.

The table lists this clonotype with a few counts. The V call is TRBV12-3 or TRBV12-4, the J call TRBJ2-5; TRBD2 matches 11 bases. Germline trimming cut 6 bases from V and 7 bases from J; bases unmatched to any gene: 10. This CDR3 contains 15 residues. CDR3 sequence: CASSPEGLAGGTQYF. The CDR3, as DNA: TGTGCCAGCAGCCCCGAGGGGCTAGCGGGGGGGACCCAGTACTTC.

The rearrangement joins TRBV5-1 to TRBJ2-1; D ambiguous. Trimming stripped 6 bases from V and 2 bases from J, with 12 bases between. There are 14 residues in the CDR3. Germline loops: CDR1 SGHRS, CDR2 YFSETQ. The chain's CDR3 is CASNPVPPYNEQFF. Here the CDR3 DNA reads TGCGCCAGCAACCCGGTCCCCCCCTACAATGAGCAGTTCTTC.

This clonotype showed up just a few times. A junction end diverges from the germline sequence, so it may reflect a read error. The V and J genes are TRBV7-9 and TRBJ2-7, with D perhaps assigned TRBD1 or TRBD2 (6 bases each). The CDR3 sequence is 12 residues long. Germline-derived CDR1 and CDR2 are SEHNR and FQNEAQ (reference sequence). CDR3 in amino acids: CASSLRGAGCHF. The CDR3 region has the DNA TGTGCCTCCAGCTTAAGGGGGGCAGGGTGTCACTTC.

This chain connects TRBV12-3 or TRBV12-4 to TRBJ2-3, with a weak D call TRBD2 (5 bases). The CDR3 is 15 amino acids. The V gene lost 3 bases and the J gene lost 3 bases, with 13 bases spanning the gap. CDR3: CASSFPPAETDTQYF. CDR3 nucleotide sequence: TGTGCCAGCAGTTTCCCTCCAGCGGAGACAGATACGCAGTATTTT.

The chain uses TRBV5-5 and TRBJ2-5; TRBD2 might be the D (5 bases). The germline V gene encodes CDR1 SGHKS and CDR2 YYEKEE (reference sequence). V shed 1 base and J shed 5 bases, with 12 bases lying between them. This CDR3 has 14 amino acids. In DNA form, the CDR3 reads TGTGCCAGCAGCTTGCTGGGGAGTCACGAGACCCAGTACTTC. Protein product: CASSLLGSHETQYF.

The chain employs TRBV29-1 and TRBJ1-1, with D possibly matching TRBD1 (6 bases). The CDR3 totals 12 residues. V was pared by 7 bases and J by 4 bases, with 13 bases between. Germline V gene data show CDR1 as SQVTM and CDR2 as ANQGSEA. CDR3 sequence: CSAEGGGTEAFF. CDR3 nucleotide sequence: TGCAGCGCAGAAGGGGGGGGCACTGAAGCTTTCTTT.

The chain uses TRBV9 and TRBJ2-3; 8 bases agree with TRBD2. The CDR3 has 16 amino acids. Germline CDR1 reads SGDLS; CDR2 reads YYNGEE. Trimming removed 0 bases from V and 2 bases from J; junction bases left unmatched: 5. The CDR3 protein is CASSVVSGTPTDTQYF. Here the CDR3 DNA reads TGTGCCAGCAGCGTAGTTAGCGGGACCCCCACAGATACGCAGTATTTT.

There are many counts of this clonotype. V usage is TRBV6-6 and J usage is TRBJ2-2; D is ambiguous. Germline CDR1 and CDR2: MNHNY and SVGAGI (reference sequence). The germline V and J ends were trimmed by 0 bases and 6 bases, with 8 bases remaining between them. The CDR3 contains 14 residues. The chain's CDR3 is CASSYSWGAGELFF. DNA of the CDR3: TGTGCCAGCAGTTACTCGTGGGGTGCCGGGGAGCTGTTTTTT.